What follows are 17 T cell receptor beta chains derived from one specimen sequenced in a study of early stage breast cancer tumors. TCRdb's table, derived via immunoSEQ multiplex PCR, lists solely in-frame clones and lacks some. The sample shows fewer than 35,000 clones, roughly two thirds of them seen only once. The sequenced sample was blood. The receptors stem from a person aged 50-59 years with breast cancer.

This chain uses TRBV6-1 with TRBJ2-1; D is undetermined. CDR3 length: 14 residues. Germline V gene sequence: CDR1 MNHNS, CDR2 SASEGT. Deletions cut 1 base from V and 6 bases from J, with 10 bases between. CDR3 in amino acids: CASSEGWQANEQFF. The CDR3 coding sequence is TGTGCCAGCAGTGAAGGTTGGCAGGCCAATGAGCAGTTCTTC.

This clone was seen only a few times. The chain recombines TRBV10-1 with TRBJ2-4; D may be TRBD2 (7 bases). V was pared by 4 bases and J by 9 bases, with 16 bases between. Germline loops: CDR1 WNHNN, CDR2 SYGVQD (reference sequence). The CDR3 extends over 14 amino acids. The CDR3 DNA reads as TGCGCCAGCAGTGCCCTGAGGGAGGGGGGCATTCAGTACTTC. Translated, it gives CASSALREGGIQYF.

This clone was detected only a few times. The chain carries TRBV6-5 and TRBJ1-2; 7 bases align to TRBD1. The germline V gene encodes CDR1 MNHEY and CDR2 SVGAGI. The length of the CDR3 is 14 residues. The ends lost 6 bases at V and 0 bases at J; junction bases unmatched: 4. CDR3 coding DNA: TGTGCCAGCAGGACAGGGCAAGCTAACTATGGCTACACCTTC. As protein: CASRTGQANYGYTF.

In this sample, this clone turned up a few times. The J gene is TRBJ2-1, the V gene TRBV2; D is perhaps TRBD1 (5 bases). Deletions cut 4 bases from V and 6 bases from J, with 10 bases between. Germline values: CDR1 SNHLY, CDR2 FYNNEI. This CDR3 region has 13 residues. In nucleotides, the CDR3 is TGTGCCAGCAGTGGAGATAGGGGCAATGAGCAGTTCTTC. Residues: CASSGDRGNEQFF.

The rearrangement uses TRBV2 and TRBJ2-3, with D perhaps assigned TRBD1 or TRBD2 (5 bases each). Trimming removed 5 bases at V and 6 bases at J, with 15 bases between. The CDR3 loop spans 14 amino acids. Germline V gene sequence: CDR1 SNHLY, CDR2 FYNNEI. The CDR3 sequence is CASSYRDLRDTQYF. In nucleotides, the CDR3 is TGTGCCAGCAGTTACCGGGACCTCCGGGATACGCAGTATTTT.

The CDR3 bases are TGTGCCAGCAGTTACTTGGAGTCCTACGAGCAGTACTTC. Encoded protein: CASSYLESYEQYF. The chain carries TRBV6-5 and TRBJ2-7; D is undetermined. The CDR3 runs to 13 residues. From germline, CDR1 is MNHEY and CDR2 SVGAGI. The V gene lost 1 base and the J gene lost 1 base, with 5 bases spanning the gap.

CDR3 region: CASSFGNTEAFF. DNA for the CDR3: TGTGCCAGCAGCTTTGGGAACACTGAAGCTTTCTTT. V and J are TRBV7-9 and TRBJ1-1, with D unresolved. Germline V CDR1 and CDR2: SEHNR, FQNEAQ (reference sequence). Between the trimmed V and J ends, which lost 3 bases and 1 base, there was a span of 3 bases. The CDR3 sequence is 12 residues long.

This clone was counted ten times or more. V and J are TRBV18 and TRBJ1-1; D gene uncertain. V was pared by 2 bases and J by 5 bases, with 6 bases between. Per germline, CDR1 KGHSH and CDR2 LQKENI. The CDR3 covers 12 residues. Written as DNA, the CDR3 is TGTGCCAGCTCACCAGAGATGACTGAAGCTTTCTTT. This sequence encodes CASSPEMTEAFF. The whole variable domain, filled in from reference TRBV18 and TRBJ1-1, reads NAGVMQNPRHLVRRRGQEARLRCSPMKGHSHVYWYRQLPEEGLKFMVYLQKENIIDESGMPKERFSAEFPKEGPSILRIQQVVRGDSAAYFCASSPEMTEAFFGQGTRLTVV.

The chain employs TRBV28 and TRBJ1-2; no firm D call. V gave up 6 bases and J gave up 4 bases, with 18 bases separating them. Germline V gene data show CDR1 as MDHEN and CDR2 as SYDVKM. This CDR3 contains 15 residues. Written as DNA, the CDR3 is TGTGCCAGCAGCCTCCCTGCAGCGTTCTCCTATGGCTACACCTTC. This sequence encodes CASSLPAAFSYGYTF.

The CDR3 sequence is CASSPEPTPQETQYF. The CDR3 bases are TGCGCCAGCAGCCCGGAGCCGACCCCCCAAGAGACCCAGTACTTC. The V call is TRBV4-1, the J call TRBJ2-5; D is ambiguous. This CDR3 has 15 residues. In germline, CDR1 is MGHRA, CDR2 YSYEKL. Trimming took off 4 bases at V and 1 base at J, with 13 bases between the two ends.

In this sample, this clone turned up once. The chain couples TRBV27 to TRBJ2-3, with 8 bases fitting TRBD1. V shed 6 bases, J shed 5 bases, and the junction held 10 bases outside the gene matches. Germline V gene data show CDR1 as MNHEY and CDR2 as SMNVEV (reference sequence). The CDR3 covers 15 residues. CDR3: CASRQTGDFGDTQYF. Here the CDR3 DNA reads TGTGCCAGCAGACAGACAGGGGATTTTGGAGATACGCAGTATTTT.

The rearrangement links TRBV4-3 to TRBJ1-2; TRBD1 is a possible D gene (5 bases). CDR1 is LGHNA and CDR2 is YSLEER in the germline V gene. The CDR3 consists of 15 residues. Trimming shortened V by 1 base and J by 8 bases, and 17 bases separated the two germline ends. The CDR3 sequence is CASSQGYSFREGYTF. CDR3 DNA: TGCGCCAGCAGCCAAGGATACTCCTTCAGGGAAGGCTACACCTTC.

The genes are TRBV6-6 and TRBJ2-7; possibly TRBD1 for D (6 bases). The CDR3 contains 15 residues. Germline lookup yields CDR1 MNHNY and CDR2 SVGAGI (reference sequence). V dropped 0 bases and J dropped 4 bases, with 13 bases sitting between them. This CDR3 reads CASSYSKGGFYEQYF. CDR3 bases: TGTGCCAGCAGTTACTCGAAAGGGGGATTTTACGAGCAGTACTTC.

A word on this clone: The identical CDR3 is also encoded by other nucleotide sequences in the sample. The chain combines TRBV19 with TRBJ2-2; TRBD1 aligns across 7 bases. The V gene's germline CDR1 is LNHDA and CDR2 SQIVND (reference sequence). V gave up 1 base and J gave up 6 bases; unmatched junction bases: 5. CDR3 length: 15 residues. CDR3 bases: TGTGCCAGTAGTATAGGGGCAGGGGGACCCGGGGAGCTGTTTTTT. This translates into CASSIGAGGPGELFF.

This chain uses TRBV2 with TRBJ2-5, with 7 bases aligning to TRBD2. CDR1 and CDR2 from the germline V gene are SNHLY and FYNNEI. The CDR3 extends over 16 amino acids. The trim removed 0 bases at V and 5 bases at J, leaving 9 bases unmatched. Written as DNA, the CDR3 is TGTGCCAGCAGTGAAGCGCGGGGGTCTTTAGGGGAGACCCAGTACTTC. Amino acids: CASSEARGSLGETQYF.

V usage is TRBV19 and J usage is TRBJ2-3; D assignment may be TRBD1 or TRBD2 (5 bases each). The V gene's germline CDR1 is LNHDA and CDR2 SQIVND (reference sequence). With 6 bases removed from V and 3 bases from J, the gap between germline ends came to 10 bases. The CDR3 runs to 13 residues. CDR3 loop: CASSPWGTDTQYF. The CDR3 bases are TGTGCCAGTAGCCCTTGGGGGACAGATACGCAGTATTTT.

This chain uses TRBV11-2 with TRBJ2-7; D call uncertain. CDR3 length: 11 amino acids. Between the trimmed V and J ends, which lost 5 bases and 4 bases, there was a span of 6 bases. Germline CDR1 SGHAT, CDR2 FQNNGV. The DNA for the CDR3 is TGTGCCAGCAGCGAGAAGTACGAGCAGTACTTC. Amino acids: CASSEKYEQYF.